This T cell receptor (beta chain) was recorded in a study of blood T cell repertoires in COVID-19. In germline, CDR1 is LGHNA, CDR2 YSLEER. The CDR3 loop spans 15 amino acids. With V trimmed by 0 bases and J by 8 bases, 7 bases remained unmatched. As handled by the study authors: Amplification from reference gene primers served as the basis for estimated nucleated cell counts. The data were produced by immunoSEQ multiplex PCR, yet TCRdb's version contains in-frame clones alone and is incomplete. That table is the source of V, J and clone size, and D and trimming were worked out from the DNA. This sample has under 250,000 clones, with about 82% found just once.

J is TRBJ1-2 and V is TRBV4-3, with 9 bases that match TRBD1. Input material: peripheral blood. The TCR originated in a man at least 80 years old with acute or convalescent COVID-19. The CDR3 region is CASSQDWGQGQGYTF. CDR3 nucleotides: TGCGCCAGCAGCCAAGACTGGGGACAGGGACAGGGCTACACCTTC.